This TCR beta chain was sequenced for a study of cytomegalovirus exposure and HLA in healthy donors. V was clipped by 9 bases and J by 6 bases, with 11 bases between them. The CDR3 consists of 11 residues. Germline loops: CDR1 MNHEY, CDR2 SVGAGI. Vbeta (60) and Jbeta (13) primers were used in the PCR. TCRdb keeps only in-frame clones here, not all; method: immunoSEQ multiplex PCR. Seen here are roughly 120,000 clones, roughly 70% observed once, and the top ten hold around 4%. Study-level findings and limits: Later analysis suggested most CMV-associated TCR beta chains were HLA-restricted. In a later analysis, HLA-associated beta chains showed higher expansion and lower generation probabilities than comparable chains. Earlier findings revealed that most TCR beta V segments proved productive either about 87% or about 30% of the time. Reported performance of the classifier showed diagnosis of cytomegalovirus status with high specificity and sensitivity.

This clone has just one count. As yet, its antigen is unknown. This rearrangement joins TRBV6-5 to TRBJ1-1; D uncertain. The sample consisted of PBMCs. The clonotype comes from a woman aged 40 to 55 in good health and CMV-seronegative. For the CDR3, the DNA is TGTGCCAGTTACGCAGGCCCTGAAGCTTTCTTT. As protein: CASYAGPEAFF.